Many counts were recorded for the clone carrying this TCR beta chain. The antigen is not known. This CDR3 is 14 amino acids long. The germline V gene has CDR1 SGHRS and CDR2 YFSETQ. V was shortened by 3 bases and J by 1 base, with 11 bases between the two germline ends. PBMCs stemmed from more than 7.5 ml fresh peripheral blood. These data belong to a study of T cells in Graves' hyperthyroidism and ophthalmopathy. Study information: Peripheral blood was taken when the disease was first diagnosed, before any treatment began.

From RNA transcripts, TCR beta CDR3 regions were amplified. An initial round of RT-PCR targeting the TCR CDR3 relied on the HTBI primer set. TCRdb ran MiXCR on the multiplex PCR reads and lists one entry per CDR3 protein. The sample has fewer than 250,000 distinct CDR3 sequences, approximately 25% seen once. General observations from the study: Separating ophthalmopathy from stable hyperthyroidism was achieved by a 13 V-J model. In validation, the model predicted ophthalmopathy. These predictions came a median roughly six months before onset.

Sequenced material: blood. The sequence derives from a middle-aged woman with Graves' ophthalmopathy. V and J are TRBV5-1 and TRBJ2-7; D possibly uses TRBD1 or TRBD2 (5 bases each). CDR3 sequence: CASSSGTPSYEQYF. As DNA, the CDR3 is TGCGCCAGCAGCTCCGGGACGCCATCCTACGAGCAGTACTTC. Looking up the rest from reference TRBV5-1 and TRBJ2-7 gives the full variable domain: KAGVTQTPRYLIKTRGQQVTLSCSPISGHRSVSWYQQTPGQGLQFLFEYFSETQRNKGNFPGRFSGRQFSNSRSEMNVSTLELGDSALYLCASSSGTPSYEQYFGPGTRLTVT.